This entry lists 23 T cell receptor beta chains sequenced from one sample in a study of control samples from healthy donors and cancer patients (TCRdb year 2020). Libraries were constructed by the immunoSEQ multiplex PCR assay. TCRdb limited this immuneACCESS table to in-frame rearrangements with V and J called. A share of clones is missing; checked studies link under half to unresolved V genes, and the rest is unexplained. This sample lists about 180,000 clones; around 91% were detected once. The ten largest clones add up to 1.4% of the sample. The material sequenced was blood. These TCRs come from a woman in her forties or fifties in good health.

This sequence joins TRBV28 and TRBJ2-7; no clear D gene. The CDR3 extends over 14 amino acids. V dropped 6 bases and J dropped 4 bases, with 16 bases sitting between them. Germline V lookup: CDR1 MDHEN, CDR2 SYDVKM. CDR3 region: CASRPTSRSYEQYF. CDR3 nucleotide sequence: TGTGCCAGCAGACCGACCAGTCGGAGTTACGAGCAGTACTTC. The variable domain in full, completed from reference TRBV28 and TRBJ2-7, reads DVKVTQSSRYLVKRTGEKVFLECVQDMDHENMFWYRQDPGLGLRLIYFSYDVKMKEKGDIPEGYSVSREKKERFSLILESASTNQTSMYLCASRPTSRSYEQYFGPGTRLTVT.

The chain uses TRBV4-2 and TRBJ1-4, with D possibly matching TRBD1 (5 bases). Germline CDR1 is LGHNA and CDR2 is YNFKEQ. Trimming shortened V by 6 bases and J by 3 bases, and 14 bases separated the two germline ends. CDR3 length: 15 amino acids. CDR3 nucleotide sequence: TGTGCCAGCAGTAGGGGAGCTTACCCTAATGAAAAACTGTTTTTT. Its translation: CASSRGAYPNEKLFF.

The J gene is TRBJ1-1, the V gene TRBV2; a possible D gene is TRBD1 (5 bases). Germline CDR1 is SNHLY and CDR2 is FYNNEI. CDR3 length equals 15 residues. Trimming left V 6 bases short and J 2 bases short, with 16 bases between. As DNA, the CDR3 is TGTGCCAGCAGCGAACTAGGACACCGTAACACTGAAGCTTTCTTT. It translates to CASSELGHRNTEAFF.

This clone occurred once. This chain joins TRBV6-5 and TRBJ2-7; 8 bases agree with TRBD1. The CDR3 runs to 12 residues. CDR1 and CDR2 (germline): MNHEY, SVGAGI. V gave up 6 bases and J gave up 6 bases; unmatched junction bases: 4. The CDR3 reads CASSTGQGEQYF. CDR3 in DNA: TGTGCCAGCAGCACAGGACAGGGCGAGCAGTACTTC.

V gene TRBV6-2 or TRBV6-3 combines with J gene TRBJ1-6; D is undetermined. There are 14 residues in the CDR3. V dropped 4 bases and J dropped 4 bases, with 8 bases sitting between them. The germline V gene has CDR1 MNHEY and CDR2 SVGEGT. Here the CDR3 reads CASSFGNYNSPLHF. CDR3 nucleotides: TGTGCCAGCAGTTTTGGGAATTATAATTCACCCCTCCACTTT.

Note on this clone: No DNA is shown, since the ends of the CDR3 on it are uncertain; the CDR3 is the one TCRdb lists. The V call is TRBV7-9, the J call TRBJ2-1. The germline V gene has CDR1 SEHNR and CDR2 FQNEAQ (reference sequence). The CDR3 is made up of 12 amino acids, end residues included. CDR3 region: CASSFGPGRLFF.

The chain has TRBV27 and TRBJ2-7; 13 nucleotides match TRBD2. The V segment lost 6 bases and the J segment 2 bases; nucleotides outside the gene matches: 10. Germline lookup yields CDR1 MNHEY and CDR2 SMNVEV (reference sequence). The CDR3 runs 17 residues. The CDR3 loop reads CASRPLGTSGETYEQYF. CDR3 DNA: TGTGCCAGCAGGCCACTTGGGACTAGCGGGGAGACCTACGAGCAGTACTTC.

This chain links TRBV7-2 with TRBJ2-5; 9 bases align to TRBD1. The CDR3 runs to 15 residues. V shed 0 bases and J 5 bases; nucleotides not matched to a gene: 4. Germline-derived CDR1 and CDR2 are SGHTA and FQGNSA. The CDR3 DNA reads TGTGCCAGCAGCTTAGCGACAGGGGGGTGGGAGACCCAGTACTTC. It codes for CASSLATGGWETQYF.

J is TRBJ1-4 and V is TRBV6-5, with no clear D. CDR1 and CDR2 (germline): MNHEY, SVGAGI. Trimming took 10 bases from V and 4 from J, leaving 4 bases between them. The CDR3 runs to 10 residues. CDR3 sequence reads: CATYNEKLFF. DNA of the CDR3: TGTGCCACGTATAATGAAAAACTGTTTTTT.

The chain recombines TRBV4-1 with TRBJ2-1; 10 bases map to TRBD1. Trimming at V came to 2 bases and at J to 7 bases, leaving 8 bases not matched to a gene. Germline assignment: CDR1 MGHRA and CDR2 YSYEKL. CDR3 length: 16 residues. Here the CDR3 reads CASSQSHGQGGNEQFF. The DNA for the CDR3 is TGCGCCAGCAGCCAATCGCACGGACAGGGGGGTAATGAGCAGTTCTTC.

The chain combines TRBV5-4 with TRBJ2-5; D is perhaps TRBD1 (8 bases). Germline CDR1 is SGHNT and CDR2 is YYREEE (reference sequence). The CDR3 is made up of 15 amino acids. Between the trimmed V and J ends, which lost 1 base and 5 bases, there was a span of 15 bases. CDR3 DNA: TGTGCCAGCAGCTTGTCACAGGGGGGGGTGGAGACCCAGTACTTC. It yields the protein CASSLSQGGVETQYF.

This clone appeared a single time. The chain links TRBV5-1 to TRBJ1-1; possibly TRBD1 for D (5 bases). Per the germline V gene, CDR1 is SGHRS and CDR2 is YFSETQ. This CDR3 region has 14 residues. Between the trimmed V and J ends, which lost 4 bases and 3 bases, there was a span of 13 bases. In DNA form, the CDR3 reads TGCGCCAGCAGCCGCGGCGACAGATACACTGAAGCTTTCTTT. Translation: CASSRGDRYTEAFF.

The rearrangement joins TRBV9 to TRBJ2-1, with D uncertain. Trimming pared 0 bases from V and 2 bases from J, leaving 9 bases between. Germline CDR1 reads SGDLS; CDR2 reads YYNGEE. This CDR3 comprises 15 residues. CDR3 bases: TGTGCCAGCAGCGTAGACGGTACGCCCTACAATGAGCAGTTCTTC. Its protein is CASSVDGTPYNEQFF. Filled out from reference TRBV9 and TRBJ2-1, the complete variable domain reads DSGVTQTPKHLITATGQRVTLRCSPRSGDLSVYWYQQSLDQGLQFLIQYYNGEERAKGNILERFSAQQFPDLHSELNLSSLELGDSALYFCASSVDGTPYNEQFFGPGTRLTVL.

This rearrangement joins TRBV7-9 to TRBJ2-2; TRBD1 might be the D (7 bases). The V end was cut by 2 bases, the J end by 2 bases, with 15 bases between. Germline V gene data show CDR1 as SEHNR and CDR2 as FQNEAQ (reference sequence). CDR3 length equals 17 residues. CDR3 DNA sequence: TGTGCCAGCAGCTTACCCAGGGGGGTGACTAACACCGGGGAGCTGTTTTTT. Amino acid sequence: CASSLPRGVTNTGELFF. Full variable domain (rest looked up from reference TRBV7-9 and TRBJ2-2): DTGVSQNPRHKITKRGQNVTFRCDPISEHNRLYWYRQTLGQGPEFLTYFQNEAQLEKSRLLSDRFSAERPKGSFSTLEIQRTEQGDSAMYLCASSLPRGVTNTGELFFGEGSRLTVL.

V usage is TRBV4-1 and J usage is TRBJ2-7; 7 bases agree with TRBD2. CDR3 length: 13 residues. Losses at the gene ends were 7 bases for V and 0 bases for J; bases not matched to a gene: 3. Germline lookup yields CDR1 MGHRA and CDR2 YSYEKL. The CDR3 protein is CASMASGSYEQYF. The CDR3 DNA follows: TGCGCCAGCATGGCTAGCGGCTCCTACGAGCAGTACTTC.

V is TRBV25-1 and J is TRBJ2-1; 7 positions agree with TRBD1. The V gene end was trimmed by 3 bases and the J gene end by 7 bases; junction bases not matched to a gene: 9. The germline gives CDR1 MGHDK, CDR2 SYGVNS. The length of the CDR3 is 15 residues. Written as DNA, the CDR3 is TGTGCCAGCAGTGAGTGGTCAGGGGGTGGGAATGAGCAGTTCTTC. This codes for CASSEWSGGGNEQFF.

The chain combines TRBV6-6 with TRBJ1-2, with D maybe TRBD1 (6 bases). The CDR3 has 13 residues. Germline V CDR1 and CDR2: MNHNY, SVGAGI (reference sequence). Deletions cut 7 bases from V and 8 bases from J, with 17 bases between. CDR3 loop: CASTLGGFGGYTF. The CDR3 DNA is TGTGCCAGCACCCTGGGGGGCTTTGGGGGCTACACCTTC.

Of note for this clone: The junction departs from the called germline gene at one end, perhaps through a read error. V is TRBV7-7 and J is TRBJ1-1; D unclear. CDR1 is SSHAT, CDR2 FNYEAQ, per germline (reference sequence). This CDR3 region has 13 residues. The CDR3 DNA is TGTGCTAGCAGCTTATTGCAGAACACTGAAGCTTTCTTT. Translated: CASSLLQNTEAFF.

The chain combines TRBV28 with TRBJ2-2, with 12 bases that match TRBD2. Germline values: CDR1 MDHEN, CDR2 SYDVKM. V was pared by 2 bases and J by 5 bases, with 3 bases of the junction left unmatched. This CDR3 has 16 amino acids. CDR3 coding DNA: TGTGCCAGCAGTTTAGCCGGGACTAGCGGGACCGGGGAGCTGTTTTTT. Its translation: CASSLAGTSGTGELFF.

The table lists this clone with a count of one. The J gene is TRBJ1-2, the V gene TRBV5-4, with D unclear. This CDR3 has 16 amino acids. Germline V gene lookup returns CDR1 SGHNT and CDR2 YYREEE (reference sequence). Trimming pared 0 bases from V and 8 bases from J, leaving 20 bases between. The CDR3 DNA reads TGTGCCAGCAGCTTGGAGCCCCGGTCAGTTGTCACCGGCTACACCTTC. This encodes CASSLEPRSVVTGYTF.

V usage is TRBV5-5 and J usage is TRBJ1-4; 7 bases line up with TRBD1. Losses at the gene ends were 5 bases for V and 11 bases for J; bases not matched to a gene: 12. The CDR3 loop spans 14 amino acids. From germline, CDR1 is SGHKS and CDR2 YYEKEE (reference sequence). The DNA of the CDR3 is TGTGCCAGCAGACGGACAGGCGAAGGGTCGAAACTGTTTTTT. Protein: CASRRTGEGSKLFF.

The rearrangement joins TRBV28 to TRBJ2-7; 9 nucleotides line up with TRBD1. V lost 5 bases, J lost 3 bases, and 8 bases stayed unmatched. This CDR3 spans 15 amino acids. Germline CDR1 MDHEN, CDR2 SYDVKM. DNA of the CDR3: TGTGCCAGCAGTCCACCGGGACAGGGTAACTACGAGCAGTACTTC. The encoded protein is CASSPPGQGNYEQYF.

This chain connects TRBV5-4 to TRBJ2-4; no definite D call. The CDR3 length is 14 residues. The germline V gene has CDR1 SGHNT and CDR2 YYREEE (reference sequence). Between the trimmed V and J ends, which lost 2 bases and 7 bases, there was a span of 13 bases. CDR3 sequence reads: CASSFRGINNIQYF. The CDR3 DNA reads TGTGCCAGCAGCTTCCGCGGTATTAATAACATTCAGTACTTC.